The clone carrying this TCR beta chain was found once. Its antigen is as yet unknown. This sample stems from a study of graft-versus-host responses after intestinal transplantation. About the research overall: The recipients all started with anti-thymocyte globulin induction and then took tacrolimus and steroids for 3 to 4 years.

Study-wide results and limits: GvH clones turned up in recipient marrow; some had shown up first in ileum or blood. Researchers found peak circulating GvH clone levels linked to early post-transplant HvG declines.

CDR1 and CDR2 (germline): WNHNN, SYGVQD (reference sequence). V lost 4 bases and J lost 6; bases outside the gene matches: 6. CDR3 length: 14 residues. The data were produced by immunoSEQ multiplex PCR, yet TCRdb's version contains in-frame clones alone and is incomplete. The sample carries around 9,300 clones, more than 75% recorded once. The chain combines TRBV10-1 with TRBJ2-3; 8 bases agree with TRBD1. The sequences come from PBMCs, collected about 47 days after intestinal transplant. This clonotype was obtained from a human patient who received an intestinal transplant, so some T cells may come from the graft donor. The CDR3 here is CASSGGQGSDTQYF. The CDR3 bases are TGCGCCAGCAGTGGCGGACAGGGATCCGATACGCAGTATTTT.